These 23 T cell receptor beta chains were all obtained from the same sample, sequenced in a study of T-cell memory formation after mild COVID-19. TCRdb independently ran MiXCR on the 5' RACE reads; one entry per CDR3 protein. Of roughly 410,000 distinct CDR3 sequences listed, 20% to 25% are singletons. Sequencing was carried out using PBMCs or a T cell subset sorted from them (not recorded which). The receptors were gathered from an adult woman who had mild COVID-19 (a few samples of this study predate the infection). Cell type and time point are not known.

This clonotype was seen at least ten times. The V gene is TRBV7-9, the J gene TRBJ2-5; 10 bases map to TRBD1. This CDR3 region has 14 residues. Germline CDR1 is SEHNR and CDR2 is FQNEAQ (reference sequence). V lost 5 bases to trimming and J lost 5 bases; unmatched junction nucleotides: 5. The CDR3 here is CASSRDRGRETQYF. For the CDR3, the DNA is TGTGCCAGCAGCAGGGACAGGGGACGGGAGACCCAGTACTTC.

The CDR3 DNA follows: TGTGCCAGTGCGTTGGAGGGATACACTGAAGCTTTCTTT. This translates into CASALEGYTEAFF. The V and J genes are TRBV19 and TRBJ1-1; D not certain. V lost 8 bases and J lost 3, with 13 bases in between. The CDR3 is made up of 13 amino acids. Germline V gives CDR1 LNHDA, CDR2 SQIVND (reference sequence).

This clonotype has a handful of counts. The chain recombines TRBV5-1 with TRBJ2-5; D is ambiguous. Germline-derived CDR1 and CDR2 are SGHRS and YFSETQ. The V gene lost 0 bases and the J gene lost 5 bases, with 11 bases spanning the gap. The CDR3 loop spans 14 amino acids. CDR3 DNA sequence: TGCGCCAGCAGCTTGGGAGACCCGCGGGAGACCCAGTACTTC. Residues: CASSLGDPRETQYF.

This clonotype was counted between two and nine times. The J gene is TRBJ2-3, the V gene TRBV6-1; 9 bases agree with TRBD2. This CDR3 has 15 residues. Germline V lookup: CDR1 MNHNS, CDR2 SASEGT. V was pared by 4 bases and J by 5 bases, with 7 bases of the junction left unmatched. The CDR3 DNA reads TGTGCCAGCAGTGGTTTTAGCGGGGGTCAAGATACGCAGTATTTT. It translates to CASSGFSGGQDTQYF.

The CDR3 DNA follows: TGCAGTGCTAGAAACCAATTTAGACAGGGATCGGACACTGAAGCTTTCTTT. It codes for CSARNQFRQGSDTEAFF. V and J are TRBV20-1 and TRBJ1-1; 7 bases align to TRBD1. The germline V gene encodes CDR1 DFQATT and CDR2 SNEGSKA (reference sequence). After removal of 2 bases from V and 3 bases from J, the junction contained 15 bases not matched to a gene. The CDR3 contains 17 residues.

The chain carries TRBV20-1 and TRBJ1-1, with D perhaps TRBD1 (5 bases). CDR3 length equals 15 residues. Germline CDR1 and CDR2: DFQATT and SNEGSKA (reference sequence). V was trimmed by 1 base and J by 1 base, leaving 13 bases between them. DNA of the CDR3: TGCAGTGCTAGAGGCGTTGGGGGTGAGAACACTGAAGCTTTCTTT. Protein: CSARGVGGENTEAFF.

This clonotype was counted between two and nine times. The chain employs TRBV2 and TRBJ2-7; 11 bases match TRBD1. The CDR3 has 18 amino acids. The ends lost 0 bases at V and 3 bases at J; junction bases unmatched: 10. Germline V lookup: CDR1 SNHLY, CDR2 FYNNEI. CDR3 region: CASSEALHIGTGGYEQYF. The CDR3 bases are TGTGCCAGCAGTGAAGCGCTTCATATAGGGACAGGGGGCTACGAGCAGTACTTC.

In this sample, this clonotype turned up a few times. CDR3 coding DNA: TGTGCCAGCAATTTATACAGGGATCCCTCCTACGAGCAGTACTTC. Its translation: CASNLYRDPSYEQYF. J is TRBJ2-7 and V is TRBV6-1, with D perhaps matching TRBD1 (6 bases). There are 15 residues in the CDR3. The germline V and J ends were trimmed by 7 bases and 0 bases, with 16 bases remaining between them. Germline CDR1 is MNHNS and CDR2 is SASEGT.

In this sample, this clonotype turned up a few times. The chain employs TRBV12-3 or TRBV12-4 and TRBJ1-2; 8 bases fit TRBD1. The CDR3 sequence is 15 residues long. V lost 6 bases to trimming and J lost 3 bases; unmatched junction nucleotides: 9. The CDR3 DNA sequence: TGTGCCAGCAGGCTGGCAGGGGGCATTGACTATGGCTACACCTTC. This gives the protein CASRLAGGIDYGYTF.

The rearrangement joins TRBV12-3 or TRBV12-4 to TRBJ2-1, with D perhaps matching TRBD1 (5 bases). Deletions cut 6 bases from V and 14 bases from J, with 17 bases between. CDR3 length: 12 residues. The CDR3 nucleotides read TGTGCCAGCAGGGCTACCGGTAAACAGGAGTTCTTC. Its translation: CASRATGKQEFF.

This rearrangement joins TRBV6-5 to TRBJ1-2; no definite D call. The germline CDR1 and CDR2 sequences are MNHEY and SVGAGI. There are 13 residues in the CDR3. The V gene lost 6 bases and the J gene lost 4 bases, with 12 bases spanning the gap. The chain's CDR3 is CASRTERTYGYTF. DNA of the CDR3: TGTGCCAGCAGAACGGAACGGACCTATGGCTACACCTTC.

The chain is built from TRBV7-9 and TRBJ2-7; 8 nucleotides align to TRBD2. This CDR3 has 13 residues. Germline assignment: CDR1 SEHNR and CDR2 FQNEAQ (reference sequence). V shed 0 bases and J 5 bases; nucleotides not matched to a gene: 0. As DNA, the CDR3 is TGTGCCAGCAGCTTAGCGCGGGGGGACGAGCAGTACTTC. The encoded protein is CASSLARGDEQYF.

The rearrangement links TRBV7-6 to TRBJ1-4; D is unresolved. Germline V gene lookup returns CDR1 SGHVS and CDR2 FNYEAQ. Trimming removed 1 base from V and 4 bases from J, with 10 bases in between. The CDR3 is 15 residues long. The CDR3 sequence is CASSLGELYNEKLFF. The CDR3 coding sequence is TGTGCCAGCAGCTTAGGGGAGCTATATAATGAAAAACTGTTTTTT.

The CDR3 loop is CASSQWDRAAKEAFF. CDR3 in DNA: TGCGCCAGCAGCCAGTGGGACAGGGCGGCGAAGGAAGCTTTCTTT. The rearrangement joins TRBV5-1 to TRBJ1-1; TRBD1 matches at 9 bases. The CDR3 totals 15 residues. Germline assignment: CDR1 SGHRS and CDR2 YFSETQ. With V trimmed by 4 bases and J by 8 bases, 12 bases remained unmatched.

This clonotype has only a few counts. The genes are TRBV9 and TRBJ2-3, with TRBD2 as a possible D gene (6 bases). The CDR3 spans 14 residues. With 4 bases removed from V and 5 bases from J, the gap between germline ends came to 14 bases. Germline V gene sequence: CDR1 SGDLS, CDR2 YYNGEE. CDR3 coding DNA: TGTGCCAGCAGCCCCATGCGGGGAGTAGATACGCAGTATTTT. Encoded protein: CASSPMRGVDTQYF.

This chain joins TRBV4-1 and TRBJ2-5; 7 bases map to TRBD2. The CDR3 loop spans 16 amino acids. The germline V gene has CDR1 MGHRA and CDR2 YSYEKL. V lost 2 bases and J lost 1; bases outside the gene matches: 7. The CDR3 sequence: CASSQMGGTIQETQYF. The CDR3 bases are TGCGCCAGCAGCCAAATGGGGGGGACTATCCAAGAGACCCAGTACTTC.

A few counts support this clonotype. V is TRBV5-1 and J is TRBJ2-7; D may be TRBD1 or TRBD2 (5 bases each). Trimming stripped 0 bases from V and 0 bases from J, with 13 bases between. The CDR3 sequence is 16 residues long. Germline lookup yields CDR1 SGHRS and CDR2 YFSETQ. CDR3 region: CASSLALSGGSYEQYF. CDR3 bases: TGCGCCAGCAGCTTGGCCTTAAGTGGGGGCTCCTACGAGCAGTACTTC.

This clonotype was picked up a small number of times. The genes are TRBV2 and TRBJ2-5, with 14 bases identical to TRBD2. The CDR3 has 15 amino acids. V lost 4 bases, J lost 4 bases, and 2 bases stayed unmatched. CDR1 SNHLY and CDR2 FYNNEI come from the germline V gene. The CDR3 DNA sequence: TGTGCCAGCAGTGCGGGACTAGCGGGAGTAGAGACCCAGTACTTC. Its translation: CASSAGLAGVETQYF.

This clonotype was seen a handful of times. The gene calls are TRBV5-1 and TRBJ1-6, with D uncertain. The CDR3 is 18 amino acids. V lost 3 bases, J lost 5 bases, and 21 bases lay in between. Germline values: CDR1 SGHRS, CDR2 YFSETQ. The CDR3 spells CASSSKGGPPANNSPLHF. The CDR3 coding sequence is TGCGCCAGCAGCTCGAAAGGTGGTCCCCCTGCAAATAATTCACCCCTCCACTTT.

This sequence joins TRBV4-1 and TRBJ2-3, with a weak D call TRBD1 (7 bases). The CDR3 length is 13 residues. The germline V gene has CDR1 MGHRA and CDR2 YSYEKL. Deletions cut 8 bases from V and 0 bases from J, with 9 bases between. CDR3 nucleotide sequence: TGCGCCAGCCAGGGGGGTAGCACAGATACGCAGTATTTT. Residues: CASQGGSTDTQYF.

This clonotype was counted between two and nine times. The chain carries TRBV7-9 and TRBJ2-7, with TRBD1 matching 11 bases. The V and J ends lost 5 bases and 3 bases, in that order; junction bases with no gene match: 6. Germline CDR1 is SEHNR and CDR2 is FQNEAQ (reference sequence). The CDR3 covers 15 residues. CDR3 DNA sequence: TGTGCCAGCAGCCGTGGACAGGGGGCAGTCTACGAGCAGTACTTC. Amino acids: CASSRGQGAVYEQYF.

The chain combines TRBV5-6 with TRBJ1-1; D possibly corresponds to TRBD1 (5 bases). V lost 4 bases and J 0 bases, leaving 7 bases between the germline ends. The germline V gene has CDR1 SGHDT and CDR2 YYEEEE. This CDR3 has 13 residues. DNA of the CDR3: TGTGCCAGCAGCCAACAGGTGAACACTGAAGCTTTCTTT. This sequence encodes CASSQQVNTEAFF.

V gene TRBV5-1 combines with J gene TRBJ2-7; no reliable D call. The V and J ends lost 3 bases and 5 bases respectively, with 12 bases between them. Germline V gene sequence: CDR1 SGHRS, CDR2 YFSETQ. The CDR3 is 13 residues long. The DNA of the CDR3 is TGCGCCAGCAGCTCCCAAGGTGGGGACGAGCAGTACTTC. Its translation is CASSSQGGDEQYF.